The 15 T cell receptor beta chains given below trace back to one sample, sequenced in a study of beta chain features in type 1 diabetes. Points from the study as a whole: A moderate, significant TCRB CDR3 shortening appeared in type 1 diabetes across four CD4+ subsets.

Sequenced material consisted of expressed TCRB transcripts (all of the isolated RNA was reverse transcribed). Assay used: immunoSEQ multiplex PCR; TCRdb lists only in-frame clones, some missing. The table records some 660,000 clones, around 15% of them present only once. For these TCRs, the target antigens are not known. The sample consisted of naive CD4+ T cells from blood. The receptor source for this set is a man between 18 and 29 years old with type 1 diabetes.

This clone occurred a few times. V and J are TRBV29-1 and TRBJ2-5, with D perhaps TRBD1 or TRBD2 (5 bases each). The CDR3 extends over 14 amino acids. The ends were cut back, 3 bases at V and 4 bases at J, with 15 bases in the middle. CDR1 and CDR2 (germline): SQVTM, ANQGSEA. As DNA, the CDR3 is TGCAGCGTTGACGATTCGCCAGGGACAGAGACCCAGTACTTC. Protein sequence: CSVDDSPGTETQYF.

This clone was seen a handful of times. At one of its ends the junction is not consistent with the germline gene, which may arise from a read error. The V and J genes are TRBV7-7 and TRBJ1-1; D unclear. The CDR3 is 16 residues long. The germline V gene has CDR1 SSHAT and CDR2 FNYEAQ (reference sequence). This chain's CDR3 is CASSPWVVSKSAEAFF. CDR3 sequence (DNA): TGTGCTAGCAGCCCATGGGTCGTTTCCAAATCGGCTGAAGCTTTCTTT.

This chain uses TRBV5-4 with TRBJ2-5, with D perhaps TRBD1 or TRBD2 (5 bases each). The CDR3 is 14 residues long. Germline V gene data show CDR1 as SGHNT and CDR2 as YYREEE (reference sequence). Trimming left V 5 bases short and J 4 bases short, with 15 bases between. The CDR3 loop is CASSPGRGGETQYF. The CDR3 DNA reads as TGTGCCAGCAGTCCAGGGAGAGGCGGAGAGACCCAGTACTTC.

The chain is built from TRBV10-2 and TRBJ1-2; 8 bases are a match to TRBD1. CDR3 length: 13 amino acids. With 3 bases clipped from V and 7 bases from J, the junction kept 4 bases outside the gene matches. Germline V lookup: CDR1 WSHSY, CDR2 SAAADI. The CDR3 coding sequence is TGCGCCAGCAGTGACGCAGGGGGCAGTGGCTACACCTTC. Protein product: CASSDAGGSGYTF.

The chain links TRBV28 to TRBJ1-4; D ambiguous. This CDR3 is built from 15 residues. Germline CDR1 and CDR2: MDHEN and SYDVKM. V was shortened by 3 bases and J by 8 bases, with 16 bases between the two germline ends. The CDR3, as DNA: TGTGCCAGCAGTTTCTCTTCGACTCCGGACGAAAAACTGTTTTTT. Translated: CASSFSSTPDEKLFF.

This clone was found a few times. The CDR3 loop reads CASSEMQGRTDTQYF. The DNA for the CDR3 is TGTGCCAGCAGTGAAATGCAGGGTAGGACAGATACGCAGTATTTT. This chain joins TRBV2 and TRBJ2-3; TRBD1 is a possible D gene (5 bases). The CDR3 has 15 residues. Germline V gene lookup returns CDR1 SNHLY and CDR2 FYNNEI. V lost 2 bases and J 3 bases, leaving 12 bases between the germline ends.

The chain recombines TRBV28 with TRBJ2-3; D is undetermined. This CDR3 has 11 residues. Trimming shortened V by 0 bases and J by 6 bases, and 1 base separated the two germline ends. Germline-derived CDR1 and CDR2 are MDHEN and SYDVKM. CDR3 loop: CASSLWDTQYF. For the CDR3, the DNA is TGTGCCAGCAGTTTATGGGATACGCAGTATTTT.

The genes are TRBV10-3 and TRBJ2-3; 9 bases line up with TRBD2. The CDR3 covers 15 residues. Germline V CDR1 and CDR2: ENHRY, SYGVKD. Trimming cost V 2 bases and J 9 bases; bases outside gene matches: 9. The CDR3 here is CAISEGSGGLSTQYF. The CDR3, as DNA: TGTGCCATCAGTGAGGGCAGCGGGGGGCTTTCAACGCAGTATTTT.

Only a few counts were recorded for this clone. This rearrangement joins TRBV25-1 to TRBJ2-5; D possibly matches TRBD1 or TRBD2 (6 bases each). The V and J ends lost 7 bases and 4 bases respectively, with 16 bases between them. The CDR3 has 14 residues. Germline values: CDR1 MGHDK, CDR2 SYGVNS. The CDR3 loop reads CASTEWGAGETQYF. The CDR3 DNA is TGTGCCAGCACCGAATGGGGGGCAGGAGAGACCCAGTACTTC.

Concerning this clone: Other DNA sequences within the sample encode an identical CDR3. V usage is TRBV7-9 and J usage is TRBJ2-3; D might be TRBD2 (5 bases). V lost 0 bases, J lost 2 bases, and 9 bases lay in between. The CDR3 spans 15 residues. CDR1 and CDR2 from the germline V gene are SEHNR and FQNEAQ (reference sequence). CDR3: CASSLASGLTDTQYF. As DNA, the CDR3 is TGTGCCAGCAGCTTAGCGAGCGGTCTCACAGATACGCAGTATTTT.

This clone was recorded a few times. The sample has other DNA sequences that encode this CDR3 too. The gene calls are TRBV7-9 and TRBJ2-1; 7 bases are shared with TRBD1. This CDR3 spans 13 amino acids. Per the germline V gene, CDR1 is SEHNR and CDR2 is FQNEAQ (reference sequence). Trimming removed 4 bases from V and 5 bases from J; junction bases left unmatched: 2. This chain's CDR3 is CASSSTGNNEQFF. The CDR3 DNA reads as TGTGCCAGCAGCTCGACAGGGAACAATGAGCAGTTCTTC.

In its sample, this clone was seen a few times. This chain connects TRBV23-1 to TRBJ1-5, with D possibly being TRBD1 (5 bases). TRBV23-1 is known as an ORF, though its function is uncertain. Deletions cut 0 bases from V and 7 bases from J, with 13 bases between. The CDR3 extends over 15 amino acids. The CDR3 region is CASSQSAQGWQPQHF. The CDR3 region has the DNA TGCGCCAGCAGTCAATCGGCCCAGGGCTGGCAGCCCCAGCATTTT.

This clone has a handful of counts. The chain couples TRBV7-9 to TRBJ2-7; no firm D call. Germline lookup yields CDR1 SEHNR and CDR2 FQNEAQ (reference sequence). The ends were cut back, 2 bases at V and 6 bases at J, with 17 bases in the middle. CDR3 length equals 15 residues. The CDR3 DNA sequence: TGTGCCAGCAGCTTATGGGCGGTTGCGACGGGCGAGCAGTACTTC. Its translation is CASSLWAVATGEQYF.

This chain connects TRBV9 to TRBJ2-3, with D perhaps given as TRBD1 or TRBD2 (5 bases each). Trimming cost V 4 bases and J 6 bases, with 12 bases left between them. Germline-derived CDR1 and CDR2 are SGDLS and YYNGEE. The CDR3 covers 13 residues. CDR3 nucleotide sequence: TGTGCCAGCAGCCTAGAGGGGCGGGATACGCAGTATTTT. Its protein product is CASSLEGRDTQYF.

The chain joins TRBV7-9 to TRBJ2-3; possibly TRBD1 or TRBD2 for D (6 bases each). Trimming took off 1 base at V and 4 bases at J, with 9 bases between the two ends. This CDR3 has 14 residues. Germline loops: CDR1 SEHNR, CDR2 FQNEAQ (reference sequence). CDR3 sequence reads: CASSLVGGADTQYF. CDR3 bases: TGTGCCAGCAGCTTAGTGGGGGGCGCAGATACGCAGTATTTT.